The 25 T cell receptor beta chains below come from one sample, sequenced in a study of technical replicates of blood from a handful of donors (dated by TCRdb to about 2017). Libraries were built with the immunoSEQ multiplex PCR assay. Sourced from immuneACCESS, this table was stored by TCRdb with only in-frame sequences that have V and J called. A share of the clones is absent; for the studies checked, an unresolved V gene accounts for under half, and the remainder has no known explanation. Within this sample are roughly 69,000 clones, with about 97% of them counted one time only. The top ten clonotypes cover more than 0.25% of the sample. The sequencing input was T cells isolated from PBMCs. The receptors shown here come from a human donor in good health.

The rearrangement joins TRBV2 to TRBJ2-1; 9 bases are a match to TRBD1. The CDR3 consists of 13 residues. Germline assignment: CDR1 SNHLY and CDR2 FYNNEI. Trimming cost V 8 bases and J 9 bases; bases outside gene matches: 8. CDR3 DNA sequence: TGTGCCAGCTTACAGGGGGCCCCCCGTGAGCAGTTCTTC. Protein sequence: CASLQGAPREQFF. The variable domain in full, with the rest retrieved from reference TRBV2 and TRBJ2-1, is EPEVTQTPSHQVTQMGQEVILRCVPISNHLYFYWYRQILGQKVEFLVSFYNNEISEKSEIFDDQFSVERPDGSNFTLKIRSTKLEDSAMYFCASLQGAPREQFFGPGTRLTVL.

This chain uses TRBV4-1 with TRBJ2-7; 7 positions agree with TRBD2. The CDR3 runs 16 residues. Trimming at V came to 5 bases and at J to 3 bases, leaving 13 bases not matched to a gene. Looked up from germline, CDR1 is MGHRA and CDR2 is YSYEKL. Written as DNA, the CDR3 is TGCGCCAGCAGCACCGTCCGCGGGAGTTTAAACTACGAGCAGTACTTC. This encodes CASSTVRGSLNYEQYF.

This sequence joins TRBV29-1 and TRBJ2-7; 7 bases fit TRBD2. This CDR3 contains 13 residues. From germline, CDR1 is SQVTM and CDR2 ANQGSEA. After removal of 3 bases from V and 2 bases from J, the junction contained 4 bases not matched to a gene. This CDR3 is CSVEVGGTYEQYF. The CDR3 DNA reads TGCAGCGTTGAGGTGGGAGGGACCTACGAGCAGTACTTC.

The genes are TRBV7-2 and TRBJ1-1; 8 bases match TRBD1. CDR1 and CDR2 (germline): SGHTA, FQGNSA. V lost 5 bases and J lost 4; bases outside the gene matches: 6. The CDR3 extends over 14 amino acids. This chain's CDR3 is CASSVDRVITEAFF. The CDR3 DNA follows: TGTGCCAGCAGCGTGGACAGGGTGATCACTGAAGCTTTCTTT.

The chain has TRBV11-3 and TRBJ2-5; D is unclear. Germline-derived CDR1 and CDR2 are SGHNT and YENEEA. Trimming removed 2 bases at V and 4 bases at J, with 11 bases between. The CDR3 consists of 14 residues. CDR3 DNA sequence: TGTGCCAGCAGCTTATTTTTGGTGGCAGAGACCCAGTACTTC. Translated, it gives CASSLFLVAETQYF. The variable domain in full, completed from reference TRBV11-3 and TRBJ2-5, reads EAGVVQSPRYKIIEKKQPVAFWCNPISGHNTLYWYLQNLGQGPELLIRYENEEAVDDSQLPKDRFSAERLKGVDSTLKIQPAELGDSAVYLCASSLFLVAETQYFGPGTRLLVL.

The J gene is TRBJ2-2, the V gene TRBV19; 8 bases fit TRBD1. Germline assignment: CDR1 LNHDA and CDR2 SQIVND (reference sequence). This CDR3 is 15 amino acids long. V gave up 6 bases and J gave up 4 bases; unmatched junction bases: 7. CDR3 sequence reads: CASSRQGSATGELFF. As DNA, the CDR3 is TGTGCCAGTAGCCGACAGGGGAGTGCCACCGGGGAGCTGTTTTTT.

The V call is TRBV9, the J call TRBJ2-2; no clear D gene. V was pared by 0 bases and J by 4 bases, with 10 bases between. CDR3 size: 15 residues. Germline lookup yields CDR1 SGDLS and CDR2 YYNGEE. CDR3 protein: CASSVDSSGTGELFF. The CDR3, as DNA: TGTGCCAGCAGCGTAGACTCTAGTGGCACCGGGGAGCTGTTTTTT.

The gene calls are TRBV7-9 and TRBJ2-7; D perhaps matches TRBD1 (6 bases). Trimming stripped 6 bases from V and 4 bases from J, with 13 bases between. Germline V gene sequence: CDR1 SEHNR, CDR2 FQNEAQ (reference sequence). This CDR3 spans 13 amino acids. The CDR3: CASSSMGAYEQYF. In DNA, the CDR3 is TGTGCCAGCAGTTCCATGGGGGCATACGAGCAGTACTTC.

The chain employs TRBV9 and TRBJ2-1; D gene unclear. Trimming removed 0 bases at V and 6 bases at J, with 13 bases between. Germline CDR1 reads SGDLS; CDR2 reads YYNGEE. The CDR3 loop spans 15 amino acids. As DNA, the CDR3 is TGTGCCAGCAGCGTAGATCCCCCCCCTGTCAATGAGCAGTTCTTC. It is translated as CASSVDPPPVNEQFF. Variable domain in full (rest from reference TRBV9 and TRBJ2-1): DSGVTQTPKHLITATGQRVTLRCSPRSGDLSVYWYQQSLDQGLQFLIQYYNGEERAKGNILERFSAQQFPDLHSELNLSSLELGDSALYFCASSVDPPPVNEQFFGPGTRLTVL.

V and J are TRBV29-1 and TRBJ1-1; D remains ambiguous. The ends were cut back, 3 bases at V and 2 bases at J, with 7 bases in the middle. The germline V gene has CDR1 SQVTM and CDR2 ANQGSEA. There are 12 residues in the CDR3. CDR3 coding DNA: TGCAGCGTTGACAGGTCAAACACTGAAGCTTTCTTT. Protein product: CSVDRSNTEAFF.

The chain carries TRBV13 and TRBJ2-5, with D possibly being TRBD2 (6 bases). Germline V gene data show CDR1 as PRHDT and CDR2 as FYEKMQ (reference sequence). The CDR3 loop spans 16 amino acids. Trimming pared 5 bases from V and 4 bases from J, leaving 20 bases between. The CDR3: CASSAWDSTRRETQYF. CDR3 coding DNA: TGTGCCAGCAGCGCCTGGGACTCGACTAGGCGAGAGACCCAGTACTTC.

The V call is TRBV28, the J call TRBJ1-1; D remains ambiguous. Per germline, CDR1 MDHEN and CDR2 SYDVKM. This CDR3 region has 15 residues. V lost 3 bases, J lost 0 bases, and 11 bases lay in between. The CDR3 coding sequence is TGTGCCAGCAGTTTTGGAGCAGCTCTGAACACTGAAGCTTTCTTT. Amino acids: CASSFGAALNTEAFF.

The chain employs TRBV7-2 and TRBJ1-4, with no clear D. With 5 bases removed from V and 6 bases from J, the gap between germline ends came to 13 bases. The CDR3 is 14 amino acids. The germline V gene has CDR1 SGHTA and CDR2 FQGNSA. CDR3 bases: TGTGCCAGCAGCCGGTCTCCGGGTGATGAAAAACTGTTTTTT. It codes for CASSRSPGDEKLFF.

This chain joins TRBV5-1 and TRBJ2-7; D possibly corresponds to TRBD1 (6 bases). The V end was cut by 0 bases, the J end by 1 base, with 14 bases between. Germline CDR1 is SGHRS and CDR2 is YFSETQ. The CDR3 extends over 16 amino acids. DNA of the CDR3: TGCGCCAGCAGCTTGGTGGACAGCCGGTTATCCTACGAGCAGTACTTC. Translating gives CASSLVDSRLSYEQYF.

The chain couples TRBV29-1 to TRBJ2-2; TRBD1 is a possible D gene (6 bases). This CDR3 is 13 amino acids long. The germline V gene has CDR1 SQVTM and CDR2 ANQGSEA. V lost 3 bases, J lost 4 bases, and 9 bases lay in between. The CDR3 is CSVETGATGELFF. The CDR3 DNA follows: TGCAGCGTTGAGACAGGAGCCACCGGGGAGCTGTTTTTT.

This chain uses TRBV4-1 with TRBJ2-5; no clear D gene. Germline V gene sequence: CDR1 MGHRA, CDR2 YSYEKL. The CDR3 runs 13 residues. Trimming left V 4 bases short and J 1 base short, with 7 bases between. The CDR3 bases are TGCGCCAGCAGCCCATCCCCCCAAGAGACCCAGTACTTC. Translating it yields CASSPSPQETQYF.

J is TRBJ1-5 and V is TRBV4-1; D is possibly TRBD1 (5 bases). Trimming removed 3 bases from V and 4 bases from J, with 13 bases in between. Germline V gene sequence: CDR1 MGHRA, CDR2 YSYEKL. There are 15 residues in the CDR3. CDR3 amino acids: CASSQGSGRNQPQHF. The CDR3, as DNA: TGCGCCAGCAGCCAGGGCTCAGGGAGGAATCAGCCCCAGCATTTT.

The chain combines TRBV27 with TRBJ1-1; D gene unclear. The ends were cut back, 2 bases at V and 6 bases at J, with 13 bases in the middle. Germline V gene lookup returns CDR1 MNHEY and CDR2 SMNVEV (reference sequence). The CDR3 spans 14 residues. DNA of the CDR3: TGTGCCAGCAGTTTAGTGCGAGGAGGCGCTGAAGCTTTCTTT. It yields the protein CASSLVRGGAEAFF.

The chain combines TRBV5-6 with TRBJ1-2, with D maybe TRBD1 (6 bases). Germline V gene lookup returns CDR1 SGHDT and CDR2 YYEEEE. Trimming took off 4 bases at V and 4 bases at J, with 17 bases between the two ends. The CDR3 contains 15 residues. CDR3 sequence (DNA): TGTGCCAGCAGCATCGACAGGAGAACGGTCTATGGCTACACCTTC. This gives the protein CASSIDRRTVYGYTF.

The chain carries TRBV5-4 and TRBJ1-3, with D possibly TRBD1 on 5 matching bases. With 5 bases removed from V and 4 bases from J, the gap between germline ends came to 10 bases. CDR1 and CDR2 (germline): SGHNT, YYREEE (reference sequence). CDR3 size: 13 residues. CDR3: CASRISGGNTIYF. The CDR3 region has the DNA TGTGCCAGCAGAATCTCAGGGGGAAACACCATATATTTT. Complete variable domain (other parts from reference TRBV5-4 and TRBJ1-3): ETGVTQSPTHLIKTRGQQVTLRCSSQSGHNTVSWYQQALGQGPQFIFQYYREEENGRGNFPPRFSGLQFPNYSSELNVNALELDDSALYLCASRISGGNTIYFGEGSWLTVV.

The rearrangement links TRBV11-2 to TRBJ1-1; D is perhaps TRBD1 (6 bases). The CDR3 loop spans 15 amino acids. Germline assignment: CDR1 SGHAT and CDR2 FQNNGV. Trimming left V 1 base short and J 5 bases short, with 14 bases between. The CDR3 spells CASSLAGGLGTEAFF. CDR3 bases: TGTGCCAGCAGCTTAGCCGGGGGGCTGGGGACTGAAGCTTTCTTT.

The CDR3 DNA follows: TGCGCCAGCAGCTCGGGACAGGCTAACTATGGCTACACCTTC. This sequence encodes CASSSGQANYGYTF. The chain is built from TRBV4-3 and TRBJ1-2; 8 bases line up with TRBD1. The CDR3 covers 14 residues. Germline CDR1 is LGHNA and CDR2 is YSLEER. The V segment lost 5 bases and the J segment 0 bases; nucleotides outside the gene matches: 2.

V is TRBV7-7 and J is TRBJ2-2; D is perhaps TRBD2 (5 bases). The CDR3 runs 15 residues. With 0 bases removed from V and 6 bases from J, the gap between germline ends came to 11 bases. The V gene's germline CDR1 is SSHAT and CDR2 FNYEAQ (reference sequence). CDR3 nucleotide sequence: TGTGCCAGCAGCTTAGCGATCGGGGAGTCCGGGGAGCTGTTTTTT. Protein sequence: CASSLAIGESGELFF.

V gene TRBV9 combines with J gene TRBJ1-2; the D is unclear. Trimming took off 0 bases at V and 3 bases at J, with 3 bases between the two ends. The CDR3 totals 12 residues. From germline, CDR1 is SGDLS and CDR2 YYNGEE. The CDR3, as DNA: TGTGCCAGCAGCGTAGGGCACTATGGCTACACCTTC. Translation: CASSVGHYGYTF.

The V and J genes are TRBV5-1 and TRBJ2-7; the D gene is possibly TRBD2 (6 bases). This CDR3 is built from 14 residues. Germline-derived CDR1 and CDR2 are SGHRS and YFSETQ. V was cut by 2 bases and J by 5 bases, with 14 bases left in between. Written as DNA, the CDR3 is TGCGCCAGCAGCTTCGGGGGACGAGCTAACGAGCAGTACTTC. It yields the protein CASSFGGRANEQYF.